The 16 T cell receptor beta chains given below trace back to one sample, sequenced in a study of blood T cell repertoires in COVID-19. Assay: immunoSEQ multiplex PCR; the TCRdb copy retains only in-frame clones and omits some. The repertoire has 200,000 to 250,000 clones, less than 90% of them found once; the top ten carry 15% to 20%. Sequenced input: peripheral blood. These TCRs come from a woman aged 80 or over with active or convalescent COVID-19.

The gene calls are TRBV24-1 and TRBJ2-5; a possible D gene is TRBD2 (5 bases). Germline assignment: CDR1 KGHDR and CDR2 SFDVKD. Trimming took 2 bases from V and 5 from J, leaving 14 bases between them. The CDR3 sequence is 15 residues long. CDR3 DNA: TGTGCCACCAGTGATTCCAGCGGAGACGGTGAGACCCAGTACTTC. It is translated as CATSDSSGDGETQYF.

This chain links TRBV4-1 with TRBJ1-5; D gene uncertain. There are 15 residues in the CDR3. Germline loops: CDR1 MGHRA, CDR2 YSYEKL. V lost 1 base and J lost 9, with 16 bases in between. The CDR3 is CASSQASTMTLPQHF. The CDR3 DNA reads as TGCGCCAGCAGCCAAGCGTCCACAATGACTCTGCCCCAGCATTTT.

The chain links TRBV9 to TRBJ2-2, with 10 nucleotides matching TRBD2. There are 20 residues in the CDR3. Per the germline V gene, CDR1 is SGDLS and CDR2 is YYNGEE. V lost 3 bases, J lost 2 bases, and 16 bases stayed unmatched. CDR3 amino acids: CASSARGGASGRANTGELFF. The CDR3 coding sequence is TGTGCCAGCAGCGCCCGGGGTGGTGCTAGCGGGAGAGCTAACACCGGGGAGCTGTTTTTT.

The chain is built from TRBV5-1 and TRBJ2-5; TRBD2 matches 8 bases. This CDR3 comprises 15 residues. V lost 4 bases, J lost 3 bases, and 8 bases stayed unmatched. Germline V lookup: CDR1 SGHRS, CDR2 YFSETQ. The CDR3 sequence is CASSKAGGRKETQYF. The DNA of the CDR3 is TGCGCCAGCAGCAAGGCGGGAGGCCGAAAAGAGACCCAGTACTTC.

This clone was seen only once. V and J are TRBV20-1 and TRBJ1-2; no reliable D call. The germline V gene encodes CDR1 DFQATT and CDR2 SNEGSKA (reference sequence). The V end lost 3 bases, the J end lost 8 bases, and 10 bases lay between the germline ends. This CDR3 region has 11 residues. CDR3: CSASLRAGYTF. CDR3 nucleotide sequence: TGCAGTGCTAGTTTGAGGGCCGGCTACACCTTC.

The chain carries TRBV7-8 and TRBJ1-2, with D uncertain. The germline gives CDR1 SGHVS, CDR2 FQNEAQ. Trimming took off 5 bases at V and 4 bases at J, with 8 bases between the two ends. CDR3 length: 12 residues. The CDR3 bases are TGTGCCAGCAGCCGTGAGGGCTATGGCTACACCTTC. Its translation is CASSREGYGYTF.

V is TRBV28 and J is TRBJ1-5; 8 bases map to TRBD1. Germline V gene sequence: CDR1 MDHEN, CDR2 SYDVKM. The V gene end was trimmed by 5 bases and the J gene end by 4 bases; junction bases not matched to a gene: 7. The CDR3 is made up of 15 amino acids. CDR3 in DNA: TGTGCCAGCAGTCCGCCCCAGGGGGCGAATCAGCCCCAGCATTTT. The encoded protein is CASSPPQGANQPQHF.

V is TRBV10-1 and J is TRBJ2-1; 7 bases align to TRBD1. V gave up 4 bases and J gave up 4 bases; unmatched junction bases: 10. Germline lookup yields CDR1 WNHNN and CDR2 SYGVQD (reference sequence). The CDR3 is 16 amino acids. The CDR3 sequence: CASSGFEGAKYNEQFF. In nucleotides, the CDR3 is TGCGCCAGCAGTGGCTTCGAGGGGGCAAAGTACAATGAGCAGTTCTTC.

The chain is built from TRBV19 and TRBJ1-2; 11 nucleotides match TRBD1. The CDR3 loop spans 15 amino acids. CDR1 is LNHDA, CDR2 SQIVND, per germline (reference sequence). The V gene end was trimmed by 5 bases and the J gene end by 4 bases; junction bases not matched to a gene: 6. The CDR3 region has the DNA TGTGCCAGTAGTGTCCCGGGACAGGGGGGCTATGGCTACACCTTC. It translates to CASSVPGQGGYGYTF.

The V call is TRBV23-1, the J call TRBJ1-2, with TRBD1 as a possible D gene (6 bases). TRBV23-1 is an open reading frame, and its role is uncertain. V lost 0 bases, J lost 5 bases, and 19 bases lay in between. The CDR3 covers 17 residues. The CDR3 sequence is CASSQSDRTWLGYGYTF. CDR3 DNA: TGCGCCAGCAGTCAATCTGACAGGACTTGGTTGGGTTATGGCTACACCTTC.

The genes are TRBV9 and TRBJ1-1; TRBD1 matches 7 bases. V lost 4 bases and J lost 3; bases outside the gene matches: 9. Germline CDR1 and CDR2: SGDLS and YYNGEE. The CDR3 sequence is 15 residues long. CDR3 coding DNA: TGTGCCAGCAGCTCTTTGACAGGGTTTGACACTGAAGCTTTCTTT. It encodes CASSSLTGFDTEAFF.

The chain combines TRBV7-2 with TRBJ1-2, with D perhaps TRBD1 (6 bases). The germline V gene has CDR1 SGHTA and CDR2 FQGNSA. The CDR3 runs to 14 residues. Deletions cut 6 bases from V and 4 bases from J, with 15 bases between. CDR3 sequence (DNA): TGTGCCAGCAGACCGGACAGCCGGCCCTATGGCTACACCTTC. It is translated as CASRPDSRPYGYTF.

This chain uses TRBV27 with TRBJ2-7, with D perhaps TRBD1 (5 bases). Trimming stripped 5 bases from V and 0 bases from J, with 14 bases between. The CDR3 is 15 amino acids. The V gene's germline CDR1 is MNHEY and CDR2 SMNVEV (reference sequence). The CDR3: CASSPTYRYSYEQYF. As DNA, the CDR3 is TGTGCCAGCAGTCCGACATACAGGTACTCCTACGAGCAGTACTTC.

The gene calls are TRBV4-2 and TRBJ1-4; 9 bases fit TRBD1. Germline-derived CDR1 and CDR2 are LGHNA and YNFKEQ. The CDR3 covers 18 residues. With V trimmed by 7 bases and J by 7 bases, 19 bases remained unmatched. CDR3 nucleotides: TGTGCCAGCAACGAACCAGGGACAGGGATTCTTAGTGGTGAAAAACTGTTTTTT. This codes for CASNEPGTGILSGEKLFF.

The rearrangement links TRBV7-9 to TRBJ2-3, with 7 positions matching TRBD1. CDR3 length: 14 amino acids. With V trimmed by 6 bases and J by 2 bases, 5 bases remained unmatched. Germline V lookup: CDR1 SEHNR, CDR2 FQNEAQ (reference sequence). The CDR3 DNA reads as TGTGCCAGCAGTCCGGGACAGCACACAGATACGCAGTATTTT. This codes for CASSPGQHTDTQYF. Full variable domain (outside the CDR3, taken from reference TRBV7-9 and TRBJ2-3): DTGVSQNPRHKITKRGQNVTFRCDPISEHNRLYWYRQTLGQGPEFLTYFQNEAQLEKSRLLSDRFSAERPKGSFSTLEIQRTEQGDSAMYLCASSPGQHTDTQYFGPGTRLTVL.

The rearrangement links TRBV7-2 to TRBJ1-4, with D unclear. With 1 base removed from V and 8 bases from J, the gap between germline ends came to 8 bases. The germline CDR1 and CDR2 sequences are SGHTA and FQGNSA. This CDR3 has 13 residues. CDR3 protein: CASSLGGMEKLFF. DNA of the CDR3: TGTGCCAGCAGCTTAGGAGGGATGGAAAAACTGTTTTTT.